This T cell receptor (beta chain) is drawn from a study of regulatory T cells in long-lasting Graves disease. Building of the TCR beta libraries involved iRepertoire HTBI primers and Arm-PCR of CDR3 regions. A single record per CDR3 protein comes from TCRdb applying MiXCR to the multiplex PCR reads. The data show roughly 500,000 distinct CDR3 sequences, 20% to 25% seen once. Findings and limits, study-wide: Less diverse TCR repertoires were seen in persistent Graves' patients than in newly diagnosed ones. Thyroid tissue went unstudied; only peripheral blood was examined. Repertoires from persistent disease leaned toward TRBV28, TRBJ1-2 and TRBJ2-5. The study found persistent patients shared more public clonotypes (over 2,500) than new patients (approximately 870).

The CDR3 is 15 residues long. The junction had 8 bases not matched to a gene; V was cut back by 5 bases and J by 5 bases. This clonotype was counted many times. Its antigen is still unknown. Regarding time point: persistent/refractory GD, antithyroid drugs over 5 years with positive TRAb. The TCR library was prepared using RNA isolated from PBMCs. This sequence joins TRBV12-3 or TRBV12-4 and TRBJ1-2; 10 nucleotides match TRBD1. This specimen was peripheral blood mononuclear cells (PBMCs), taken when the disease was refractory, from a patient treated with antithyroid drugs. The TCR comes from a female donor with Graves disease. This CDR3 is CASSPLGQGGYGYTF. CDR3 sequence (DNA): TGTGCCAGCAGTCCCCTTGGACAGGGGGGATATGGCTACACCTTC.